The 21 T cell receptor beta chains in this list originate from one sample, sequenced in a study of blood T cell repertoires in COVID-19 (TCRdb year 2020). The library was obtained by the immunoSEQ multiplex PCR assay. Imported from immuneACCESS, the table was reduced by TCRdb to in-frame sequences with V and J called. These copies leave out some clones; in studies compared against another copy, an unresolved V gene accounts for under half, and the cause of the remainder is not known. Within this sample are about 70,000 clones, with approximately 85% of them counted one time only. 5.1% of the sample is in the top ten clones. Specimen: peripheral blood. The receptor set was obtained from an elderly man with acute or convalescent COVID-19.

The J gene is TRBJ2-7, the V gene TRBV19; a possible D gene is TRBD1 (5 bases). The length of the CDR3 is 14 residues. The V gene lost 3 bases and the J gene lost 0 bases, with 9 bases spanning the gap. CDR1 and CDR2 from the germline V gene are LNHDA and SQIVND (reference sequence). The CDR3 region has the DNA TGTGCCAGTAGTATTTTACAGGACTCCTACGAGCAGTACTTC. Protein sequence: CASSILQDSYEQYF.

The chain is built from TRBV5-5 and TRBJ1-6; a weak D match, TRBD1 (6 bases). The CDR3 covers 14 residues. The V gene's germline CDR1 is SGHKS and CDR2 YYEKEE (reference sequence). With 4 bases removed from V and 9 bases from J, the gap between germline ends came to 14 bases. As DNA, the CDR3 is TGTGCCAGCAGCCGAGGACAGTCTTTTTCACCCCTCCACTTT. Protein product: CASSRGQSFSPLHF.

This chain joins TRBV18 and TRBJ2-1; D ambiguous. Deletions cut 7 bases from V and 0 bases from J, with 7 bases between. The CDR3 sequence is 13 residues long. Germline CDR1 reads KGHSH; CDR2 reads LQKENI. CDR3 nucleotide sequence: TGTGCCAGCTTTCCGAGCTCCTACAATGAGCAGTTCTTC. Its translation is CASFPSSYNEQFF.

The chain carries TRBV3-1 (or the pseudogene TRBV3-2) and TRBJ1-3; 7 nucleotides line up with TRBD1. Germline V lookup: CDR1 LGHDT, CDR2 YNNKEL (reference sequence). V lost 7 bases to trimming and J lost 4 bases; unmatched junction nucleotides: 10. The CDR3 is made up of 15 amino acids. The CDR3 nucleotides read TGTGCCAGCACCGAAGAGGGGGCTACAGGAAACACCATATATTTT. Its protein product is CASTEEGATGNTIYF.

The chain has TRBV7-2 and TRBJ2-5, with 9 bases aligning to TRBD2. The CDR3 length is 17 residues. Germline trimming cut 1 base from V and 4 bases from J; bases unmatched to any gene: 10. Germline V gene sequence: CDR1 SGHTA, CDR2 FQGNSA. CDR3 sequence: CASSLGLGSGGGETQYF. CDR3 DNA sequence: TGTGCCAGCAGCTTAGGGTTGGGTAGCGGGGGTGGAGAGACCCAGTACTTC.

The genes are TRBV4-3 and TRBJ1-4; 11 bases are a match to TRBD1. CDR1 is LGHNA and CDR2 is YSLEER in the germline V gene. J gave up 2 bases and V 3 bases, and 11 bases lay outside the gene matches. This CDR3 has 19 residues. The CDR3 sequence: CASSQGQTGQGATNEKLFF. The CDR3 DNA reads TGCGCCAGCAGCCAGGGGCAGACTGGACAGGGGGCCACTAATGAAAAACTGTTTTTT.

This clone was counted a single time. The chain recombines TRBV28 with TRBJ1-5; D is perhaps TRBD1 (5 bases). Looked up from germline, CDR1 is MDHEN and CDR2 is SYDVKM. There are 15 residues in the CDR3. Trimming removed 2 bases at V and 5 bases at J, with 13 bases between. CDR3 DNA: TGTGCCAGCAGTTTAGGGGGGGTTAGTGATCAGCCCCAGCATTTT. Its protein is CASSLGGVSDQPQHF. The variable domain in full, completed from reference TRBV28 and TRBJ1-5, reads DVKVTQSSRYLVKRTGEKVFLECVQDMDHENMFWYRQDPGLGLRLIYFSYDVKMKEKGDIPEGYSVSREKKERFSLILESASTNQTSMYLCASSLGGVSDQPQHFGDGTRLSIL.

This chain joins TRBV5-6 and TRBJ1-4; D gene ambiguous. The ends were cut back, 2 bases at V and 0 bases at J, with 14 bases in the middle. The CDR3 covers 17 residues. Germline V gives CDR1 SGHDT, CDR2 YYEEEE. The DNA of the CDR3 is TGTGCCAGCAGCTTCCGGACTTTAACCTCAACTAATGAAAAACTGTTTTTT. Its protein is CASSFRTLTSTNEKLFF.

This clone was recorded a few times. This chain links TRBV7-2 with TRBJ2-7; perhaps TRBD2 as D (5 bases). The CDR3 contains 15 residues. The V end was cut by 7 bases, the J end by 5 bases, with 21 bases between. Germline-derived CDR1 and CDR2 are SGHTA and FQGNSA. CDR3 DNA: TGTGCCAGCACCCCCGGACTGCCTCTTTCGAACGAGCAGTACTTC. Translated, it gives CASTPGLPLSNEQYF.

This rearrangement joins TRBV7-6 to TRBJ2-5; 11 nucleotides line up with TRBD1. Looked up from germline, CDR1 is SGHVS and CDR2 is FNYEAQ. After removal of 5 bases from V and 5 bases from J, the junction contained 4 bases not matched to a gene. The CDR3 has 14 amino acids. CDR3 in DNA: TGTGCCAGCAGCCGGGACAGGGGGTTGGAGACCCAGTACTTC. This codes for CASSRDRGLETQYF.

This sequence joins TRBV2 and TRBJ1-1; unclear D gene. V gave up 10 bases and J gave up 1 base, with 10 bases separating them. The germline V gene has CDR1 SNHLY and CDR2 FYNNEI. The CDR3 spans 12 residues. CDR3 residues: CATDTTNTEAFF. The CDR3 region has the DNA TGTGCCACAGACACCACGAACACTGAAGCTTTCTTT.

The chain uses TRBV19 and TRBJ2-1; TRBD1 matches 9 bases. V was clipped by 5 bases and J by 0 bases; unmatched bases: 5. The CDR3 is 16 residues long. CDR1 is LNHDA, CDR2 SQIVND, per germline (reference sequence). The CDR3 DNA follows: TGTGCCAGTAGTCCAAGGGGACAGGGCTCCTACAATGAGCAGTTCTTC. This translates into CASSPRGQGSYNEQFF.

The chain has TRBV28 and TRBJ1-1; a weak D match, TRBD1 (5 bases). This CDR3 contains 14 residues. Germline-derived CDR1 and CDR2 are MDHEN and SYDVKM. Trimming took off 3 bases at V and 2 bases at J, with 10 bases between the two ends. The CDR3 sequence: CASSLLQENTEAFF. In nucleotides, the CDR3 is TGTGCCAGCAGTTTGTTACAGGAAAACACTGAAGCTTTCTTT. The variable domain in full, with the rest retrieved from reference TRBV28 and TRBJ1-1, is DVKVTQSSRYLVKRTGEKVFLECVQDMDHENMFWYRQDPGLGLRLIYFSYDVKMKEKGDIPEGYSVSREKKERFSLILESASTNQTSMYLCASSLLQENTEAFFGQGTRLTVV.

The chain uses TRBV10-3 and TRBJ2-1; D perhaps matches TRBD2 (5 bases). V shed 2 bases and J shed 6 bases, with 20 bases lying between them. Germline lookup yields CDR1 ENHRY and CDR2 SYGVKD. The CDR3 has 17 amino acids. The CDR3: CAISENRSILVSNEQFF. For the CDR3, the DNA is TGTGCCATCAGTGAGAACCGCTCAATACTAGTCTCCAATGAGCAGTTCTTC.

The gene calls are TRBV28 and TRBJ2-1; 10 positions agree with TRBD2. This CDR3 has 15 residues. Trimming at V came to 5 bases and at J to 8 bases, leaving 9 bases not matched to a gene. The germline V gene encodes CDR1 MDHEN and CDR2 SYDVKM. CDR3 sequence (DNA): TGTGCCAGCAGTATCCCTAGCGGGAGTATGCATGAGCAGTTCTTC. This gives the protein CASSIPSGSMHEQFF.

J is TRBJ2-7 and V is TRBV29-1; weak D call: TRBD2 (7 bases). The CDR3 has 15 amino acids. Germline loops: CDR1 SQVTM, CDR2 ANQGSEA. V was pared by 4 bases and J by 2 bases, with 18 bases between. CDR3 residues: CSVVGGAVGTYEQYF. The CDR3, as DNA: TGCAGCGTTGTGGGGGGGGCAGTTGGGACCTACGAGCAGTACTTC.

J is TRBJ2-3 and V is TRBV27; D gene unclear. This CDR3 contains 12 residues. Per the germline V gene, CDR1 is MNHEY and CDR2 is SMNVEV (reference sequence). The V gene lost 6 bases and the J gene lost 0 bases, with 4 bases spanning the gap. The chain's CDR3 is CASSRSTDTQYF. Written as DNA, the CDR3 is TGTGCCAGCAGCAGGAGCACAGATACGCAGTATTTT.

This clone was counted between two and nine times. This chain joins TRBV5-6 and TRBJ1-2; D is possibly TRBD1 (5 bases). This CDR3 is 14 amino acids long. V dropped 0 bases and J dropped 4 bases, with 10 bases sitting between them. In germline, CDR1 is SGHDT, CDR2 YYEEEE. CDR3 coding DNA: TGTGCCAGCAGCTTGGAGGAGGGGCCCTATGGCTACACCTTC. Translation gives CASSLEEGPYGYTF.

The chain is built from TRBV7-3 and TRBJ2-2; D is possibly TRBD1 (5 bases). The germline CDR1 and CDR2 sequences are SGHTA and FQGTGA. Trimming took 2 bases from V and 0 from J, leaving 10 bases between them. CDR3 size: 16 residues. CDR3 bases: TGTGCCAGCAGCTTATATCAGGGTTCGAACACCGGGGAGCTGTTTTTT. It is translated as CASSLYQGSNTGELFF.

This clone was found a few times. V usage is TRBV7-9 and J usage is TRBJ1-4; 8 bases align to TRBD1. The CDR3 length is 16 residues. Germline V gives CDR1 SEHNR, CDR2 FQNEAQ (reference sequence). The V segment lost 2 bases and the J segment 6 bases; nucleotides outside the gene matches: 8. The CDR3 sequence: CASSLYGQGRDEKLFF. CDR3 coding DNA: TGTGCCAGCAGCTTATACGGACAGGGAAGGGATGAAAAACTGTTTTTT.

The chain combines TRBV5-4 with TRBJ2-7; the match to TRBD1 covers 7 bases. The CDR3 length is 15 residues. Germline lookup yields CDR1 SGHNT and CDR2 YYREEE (reference sequence). V lost 5 bases, J lost 0 bases, and 8 bases stayed unmatched. CDR3 nucleotides: TGTGCCAGCAGTTCAGGGGGTACCCGCTCCTACGAGCAGTACTTC. Translated, it gives CASSSGGTRSYEQYF.